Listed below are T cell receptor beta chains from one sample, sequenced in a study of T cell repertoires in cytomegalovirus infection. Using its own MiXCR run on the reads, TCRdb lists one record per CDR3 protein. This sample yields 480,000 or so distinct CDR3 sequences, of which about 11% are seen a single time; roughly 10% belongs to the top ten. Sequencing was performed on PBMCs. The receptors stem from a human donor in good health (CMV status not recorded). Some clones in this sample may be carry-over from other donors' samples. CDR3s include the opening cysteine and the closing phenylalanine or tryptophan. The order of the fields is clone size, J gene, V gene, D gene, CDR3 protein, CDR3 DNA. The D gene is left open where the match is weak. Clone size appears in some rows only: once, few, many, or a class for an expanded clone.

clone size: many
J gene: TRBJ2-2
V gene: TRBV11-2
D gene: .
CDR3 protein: CASSLLLGSGELFF
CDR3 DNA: TGTGCCAGCAGCTTACTTCTCGGGTCCGGGGAGCTGTTTTTT

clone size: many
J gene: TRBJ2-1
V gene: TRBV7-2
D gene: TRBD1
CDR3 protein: CASNRDRASYNEQFF
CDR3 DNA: TGTGCCAGCAACCGCGACAGGGCCTCCTACAATGAGCAGTTCTTC

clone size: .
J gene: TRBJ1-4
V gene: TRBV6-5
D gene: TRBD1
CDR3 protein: CASSYSPGQGGKLFF
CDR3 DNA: TGTGCCAGCAGTTACTCACCAGGACAGGGAGGAAAACTGTTTTTT

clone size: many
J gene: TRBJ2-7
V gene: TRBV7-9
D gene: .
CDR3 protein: CASSLGTAYEQYF
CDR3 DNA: TGTGCCAGCAGCTTAGGGACAGCCTACGAGCAGTACTTC

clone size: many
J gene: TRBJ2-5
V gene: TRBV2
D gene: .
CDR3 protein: CASSEVAETQYF
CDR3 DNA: TGTGCCAGCAGTGAAGTAGCAGAGACCCAGTACTTC

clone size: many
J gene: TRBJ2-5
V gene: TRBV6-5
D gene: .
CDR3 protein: CASSNSRETQYF
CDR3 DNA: TGTGCCAGCAGTAATTCTCGGGAGACCCAGTACTTC

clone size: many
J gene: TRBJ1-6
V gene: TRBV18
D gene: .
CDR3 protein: CASSPPSGEGSPLHF
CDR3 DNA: TGTGCCAGCTCACCACCATCAGGGGAGGGTTCACCCCTCCACTTT

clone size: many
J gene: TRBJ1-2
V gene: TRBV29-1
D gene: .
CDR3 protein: CSVATAAYGYTF
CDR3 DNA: TGCAGCGTTGCGACAGCTGCCTATGGCTACACCTTC

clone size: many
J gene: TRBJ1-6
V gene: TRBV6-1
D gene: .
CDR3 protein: CASSRGGGILSYSPLHF
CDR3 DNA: TGTGCCAGCAGTCGAGGCGGGGGGATCTTATCGTATTCACCCCTCCACTTT

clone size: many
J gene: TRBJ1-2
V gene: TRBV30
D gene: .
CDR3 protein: CAWSGLNYGYTF
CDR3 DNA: TGTGCCTGGAGTGGACTGAACTATGGCTACACCTTC

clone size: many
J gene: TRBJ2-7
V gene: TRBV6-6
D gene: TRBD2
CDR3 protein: CASSNLAVGSSEQYF
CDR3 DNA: TGTGCCAGCAGTAACCTAGCGGTGGGGAGCTCCGAGCAGTACTTC

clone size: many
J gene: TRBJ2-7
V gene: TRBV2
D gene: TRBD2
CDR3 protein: CASGSGTSGSRRAYEQYF
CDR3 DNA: TGTGCCAGCGGTTCCGGGACTAGCGGTTCCCGGCGGGCCTACGAGCAGTACTTC

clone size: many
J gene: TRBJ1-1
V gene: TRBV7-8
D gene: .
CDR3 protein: CASSPRAAEAFF
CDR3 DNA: TGTGCCAGCAGCCCGCGCGCGGCTGAAGCTTTCTTT

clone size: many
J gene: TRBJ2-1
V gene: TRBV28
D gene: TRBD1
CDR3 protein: CASSTHRGERASGYNEQFF
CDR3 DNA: TGTGCCAGCAGTACCCACAGGGGGGAGAGGGCATCAGGCTACAATGAGCAGTTCTTC

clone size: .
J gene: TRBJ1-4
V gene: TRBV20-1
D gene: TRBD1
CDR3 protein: CSASPGTGNREKLFF
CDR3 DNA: TGCAGTGCTAGTCCCGGGACAGGGAATCGGGAAAAACTGTTTTTT

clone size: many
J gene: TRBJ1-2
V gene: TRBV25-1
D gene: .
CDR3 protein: CASSETLHYGYTF
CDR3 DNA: TGTGCCAGCAGTGAAACATTACACTATGGCTACACCTTC

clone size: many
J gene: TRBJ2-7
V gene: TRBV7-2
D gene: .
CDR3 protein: CASSQSGSSYEQYF
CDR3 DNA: TGTGCCAGCAGCCAGAGCGGAAGCTCCTACGAGCAGTACTTC

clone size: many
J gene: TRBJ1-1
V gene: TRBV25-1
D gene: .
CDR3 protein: CATIGQGLNTEAFF
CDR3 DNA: TGTGCCACCATTGGGCAGGGGTTGAACACTGAAGCTTTCTTT

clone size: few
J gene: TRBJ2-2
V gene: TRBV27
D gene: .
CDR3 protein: CASLQGGFKRNTGELFF
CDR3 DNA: TGTGCCAGCCTCCAGGGCGGATTTAAAAGGAACACCGGGGAGCTGTTTTTT

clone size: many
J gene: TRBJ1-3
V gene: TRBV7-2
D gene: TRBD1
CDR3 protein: CASSPTGDFSGNTIYF
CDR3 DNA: TGTGCCAGCAGCCCTACAGGGGACTTCTCTGGAAACACCATATATTTT

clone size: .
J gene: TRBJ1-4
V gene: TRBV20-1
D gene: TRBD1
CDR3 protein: CSARQGPSEKLFF
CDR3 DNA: TGCAGTGCAAGACAGGGACCAAGTGAAAAACTGTTTTTT

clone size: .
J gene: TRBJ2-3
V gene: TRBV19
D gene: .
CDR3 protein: CASSITHLGTQYF
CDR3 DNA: TGTGCCAGTAGTATTACCCACCTAGGTACGCAGTATTTT

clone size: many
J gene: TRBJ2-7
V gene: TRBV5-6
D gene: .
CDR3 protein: CASSSDRPYEQYF
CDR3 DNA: TGTGCCAGCAGCTCGGACCGACCCTACGAGCAGTACTTC

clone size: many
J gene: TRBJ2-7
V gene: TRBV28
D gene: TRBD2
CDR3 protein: CASSRTSGRESYEQYF
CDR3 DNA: TGTGCCAGCAGTCGAACTAGCGGGAGGGAATCCTACGAGCAGTACTTC